This T cell receptor beta chain is drawn from a study of blood T cell repertoires in COVID-19. Study information: Specimens from acute and convalescent COVID-19 originated in the United States, Italy and Spain. T cells, B-cell-depleted T cells, or PBMCs provided the cDNA or gDNA that served as material.

Original handling: Estimated nucleated cell counts came from reference gene primer amplification. Assay used: immunoSEQ multiplex PCR; TCRdb lists only in-frame clones, some missing. V and J calls and clone size come straight from that table; D and trimming were deduced from the DNA. In the table there are fewer than 200,000 clones, roughly 84% of which are singletons. CDR1 and CDR2 (germline): SQVTM, ANQGSEA. With V trimmed by 0 bases and J by 0 bases, 2 bases remained unmatched. The CDR3 has 15 amino acids. This receptor was identified in an older man with active or convalescent COVID-19. Sample: peripheral blood. The chain links TRBV29-1 to TRBJ2-7; 10 nucleotides align to TRBD2. CDR3 loop: CSVEDRTSGSYEQYF. In DNA form, the CDR3 reads TGCAGCGTTGAAGACCGGACTAGCGGCTCCTACGAGCAGTACTTC.